What follows is one T cell receptor (beta chain) and its context. No antigen is known for it. In nominal health when sampled, donors likely had unrecorded immune exposures nonetheless. The sample originates from a study of cytomegalovirus exposure and HLA in healthy donors. Study-wide results and limits: The records held CMV serostatus as the only immune exposure information.

V shed 4 bases and J 2 bases; nucleotides not matched to a gene: 9. Germline CDR1 and CDR2: SGHNT and YYREEE (reference sequence). The CDR3 totals 16 residues. The PCR contained 60 Vbeta and 13 Jbeta primers. In the original processing: There were 70 million to 95 million unique TCR beta chains by a later count, and about 12 million of them were shared. Assay used: immunoSEQ multiplex PCR; TCRdb lists only in-frame clones, some missing. D and trimming come from the DNA, and the V and J calls and clone size come from that table. The sample holds about 140,000 clones, approximately 80% seen once. V and J are TRBV5-4 and TRBJ2-5; the match to TRBD1 covers 9 bases. This receptor was obtained from a man under 40 in good health and CMV-seropositive. Material for sequencing was PBMCs. In DNA form, the CDR3 reads TGTGCCAGCAGCCCAGGACAGGGGCAAAATCAAGAGACCCAGTACTTC. As protein: CASSPGQGQNQETQYF.